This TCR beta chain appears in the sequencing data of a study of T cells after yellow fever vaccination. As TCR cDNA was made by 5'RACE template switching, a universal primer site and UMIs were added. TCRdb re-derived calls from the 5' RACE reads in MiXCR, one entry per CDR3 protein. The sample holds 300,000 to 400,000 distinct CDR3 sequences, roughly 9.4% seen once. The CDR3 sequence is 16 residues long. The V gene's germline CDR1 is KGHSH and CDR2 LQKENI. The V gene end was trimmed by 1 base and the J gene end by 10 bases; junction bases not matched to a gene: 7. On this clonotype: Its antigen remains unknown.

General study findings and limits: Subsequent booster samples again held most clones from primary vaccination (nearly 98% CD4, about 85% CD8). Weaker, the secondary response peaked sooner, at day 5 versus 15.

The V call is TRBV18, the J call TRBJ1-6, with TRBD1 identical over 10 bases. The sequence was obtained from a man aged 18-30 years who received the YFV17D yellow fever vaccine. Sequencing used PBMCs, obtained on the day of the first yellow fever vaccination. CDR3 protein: CASSPLPRTGGSPLHF. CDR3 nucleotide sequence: TGTGCCAGCTCACCACTTCCTAGGACAGGGGGATCACCCCTCCACTTT.